These 8 T cell receptor beta chains were all obtained from the same sample, sequenced in a study of post-analysis software for immune sequencing data. Overall study results and limits: In patients, about 5 TRBV segments were more frequent than in controls, with TRBV5-6, TRBV5-1 and TRBV20-1 among them.

Their specific antigens are unknown. Every TCR beta cDNA library bore unique molecular identifiers. TCRdb re-analysed the PCR reads in MiXCR, keeping a single row per CDR3 protein. The sample includes about 430,000 distinct CDR3 sequences, less than 40% of them seen just once. Sequenced material: blood. All receptors derive from a girl aged 2 to 9 with multiple sclerosis.

CDR3 loop: CASSQIAGGPVQETQYF. CDR3 nucleotides: TGTGCCAGCAGCCAAATAGCGGGGGGGCCTGTCCAAGAGACCCAGTACTTC. The rearrangement joins TRBV7-6 to TRBJ2-5, with 11 bases aligning to TRBD2. This CDR3 contains 17 residues. V trimming: 5 bases; J trimming: 1 base; junction bases outside the gene matches: 9. The germline V gene has CDR1 SGHVS and CDR2 FNYEAQ.

This rearrangement joins TRBV20-1 to TRBJ1-1; TRBD1 is a possible D gene (5 bases). V was pared by 1 base and J by 3 bases, with 15 bases between. The CDR3 loop spans 15 amino acids. CDR1 is DFQATT and CDR2 is SNEGSKA in the germline V gene (reference sequence). CDR3 in amino acids: CSARGQWGRDTEAFF. As DNA, the CDR3 is TGCAGTGCTAGAGGGCAGTGGGGCAGGGACACTGAAGCTTTCTTT.

This clonotype was observed a handful of times. The chain combines TRBV5-6 with TRBJ2-5, with a possible D match to TRBD1 (7 bases). The CDR3 consists of 14 residues. Trimming stripped 3 bases from V and 4 bases from J, with 13 bases between. Germline values: CDR1 SGHDT, CDR2 YYEEEE. This CDR3 reads CASSSYRGGETQYF. The CDR3 DNA sequence: TGTGCCAGCAGCTCCTACAGGGGAGGAGAGACCCAGTACTTC.

The chain is built from TRBV12-3 or TRBV12-4 and TRBJ2-6, with 7 bases aligning to TRBD1. V lost 5 bases, J lost 2 bases, and 0 bases stayed unmatched. The CDR3 runs 14 residues. The CDR3 nucleotides read TGTGCCAGCAGTACAGGGGCTGGGGCCAACGTCCTGACTTTC. This codes for CASSTGAGANVLTF.

The chain employs TRBV20-1 and TRBJ2-7, with D maybe TRBD2 (6 bases). The CDR3 has 16 amino acids. With 1 base removed from V and 0 bases from J, the gap between germline ends came to 16 bases. Germline V gives CDR1 DFQATT, CDR2 SNEGSKA (reference sequence). The CDR3 reads CSARVGGRGSSYEQYF. The CDR3 region has the DNA TGCAGTGCTAGAGTGGGTGGGCGGGGAAGCTCCTACGAGCAGTACTTC.

This rearrangement joins TRBV5-5 to TRBJ2-7; no definite D call. CDR1 is SGHKS and CDR2 is YYEKEE in the germline V gene (reference sequence). The CDR3 loop spans 13 amino acids. Trimming stripped 4 bases from V and 2 bases from J, with 10 bases between. This CDR3 reads CASSSRNTYEQYF. The CDR3 coding sequence is TGTGCCAGCAGCAGCCGAAACACCTACGAGCAGTACTTC. The full variable domain, in which reference TRBV5-5 and TRBJ2-7 provide the parts outside the CDR3, is DAGVTQSPTHLIKTRGQQVTLRCSPISGHKSVSWYQQVLGQGPQFIFQYYEKEERGRGNFPDRFSARQFPNYSSELNVNALLLGDSALYLCASSSRNTYEQYFGPGTRLTVT.

This clonotype has more than one count but fewer than ten. This chain joins TRBV12-3 or TRBV12-4 and TRBJ2-7; D perhaps matches TRBD1 (6 bases). V was clipped by 6 bases and J by 6 bases, with 21 bases between them. The CDR3 has 15 residues. In nucleotides, the CDR3 is TGTGCCAGCAGGGAACAGGGAACCTACCTCGGCGAGCAGTACTTC. Residues: CASREQGTYLGEQYF.

The J gene is TRBJ2-1, the V gene TRBV4-2; D call uncertain. Germline V gene lookup returns CDR1 LGHNA and CDR2 YNFKEQ. The CDR3 loop spans 15 amino acids. The V end lost 3 bases, the J end lost 1 base, and 10 bases lay between the germline ends. The CDR3 bases are TGTGCCAGCAGCCAGGACCCGGGTTCCTACAATGAGCAGTTCTTC. Its protein is CASSQDPGSYNEQFF.